This T cell receptor (beta chain) was captured by sequencing in a study of T cells in Graves' hyperthyroidism and ophthalmopathy. The germline V gene encodes CDR1 SGHTA and CDR2 FQGNSA. V lost 4 bases to trimming and J lost 1 base, with 11 bases between them. The CDR3 has 15 residues. The investigators amplified TCR beta CDR3 regions from RNA transcripts. Initially, a first-round RT-PCR of the TCR CDR3 employed the HTBI primer set. TCRdb independently ran MiXCR on the multiplex PCR reads; one entry per CDR3 protein. The sample carries hundreds of thousands of distinct CDR3 sequences, 12% to 15% recorded once. This clonotype occurred many times.

Sequencing was carried out using blood. V is TRBV7-2 and J is TRBJ2-1; D tentatively reads TRBD1 or TRBD2 (5 bases each). This TCR was recovered from a woman in her late teens or twenties with Graves' hyperthyroidism. The CDR3 nucleotides are TGTGCCAGCAGCTCGGAGTGGGGGTCCTACAATGAGCAGTTCTTC. Encoded protein: CASSSEWGSYNEQFF.